This T cell receptor (beta chain) comes out of a study of vaccination and CD4 T cells after COVID-19. Study details: Overlapping spike pools from SARS-CoV-2 and HCoV-NL63, HCoV-OC43 and HCoV-229E served as culture stimuli. General study results and limits: Convalescent patients had 304 of 307 vaccine-specific clones showing spike mono-reactivity.

This clonotype was seen only once. What it binds is unknown. Cultured CD4+ T-cell DNA underwent Oncomine TCR Beta short-read sequencing. TCRdb analysed the PCR reads with MiXCR anew, one entry per CDR3 protein. The table shows about 12,000 distinct CDR3 sequences, with over 65% occurring only once. Treatment: roughly ten-day PBMC culture with coronavirus spike peptide pools or control peptides (ViraFEST assay). PCR positivity dates ran from March to December 2020, preceding US Alpha, Beta and Delta variants. PBMC cultures, at about 1.8 million cells per well, received 8 to 10 IU/ml IL-2 and around 9.6 ug/ml peptide pools. Germline CDR1 DFQATT, CDR2 SNEGSKA (reference sequence). The CDR3 consists of 12 residues. Trimming left V 0 bases short and J 2 bases short, with 5 bases between.

V is TRBV20-1 and J is TRBJ2-7, with D hard to call. The TCR was taken from a human donor who had recovered from COVID-19. The sequencing input was CD4+ T cells from blood, cultured in vitro. CDR3 sequence: CSARETAYEQYF. CDR3 nucleotides: TGCAGTGCTAGAGAGACCGCCTACGAGCAGTACTTC.